One and the same sample provided the 11 T cell receptor beta chains below, sequenced in a study of Ad26.COV2.S vaccination and SARS-CoV-2 variants. Treatment given: some 20 received Ad26.COV2.S at low or high dose, single or two shots; 5 received placebo; per-sample allocation not given. Each sample was drawn 63 days after the first injection (of vaccine or placebo). This table comes from immunoSEQ multiplex PCR, and its TCRdb copy is limited to in-frame clones, with some not included. Among about 350,000 clones listed, approximately 90% were seen once. Source: peripheral blood, taken in a trial of Ad26.COV2.S vaccine versus placebo. These receptor sequences come from a person between 18 and 60 years old who received the Ad26.COV2.S COVID-19 vaccine or a placebo.

The gene calls are TRBV18 and TRBJ1-2, with D possibly matching TRBD1 (6 bases). V lost 3 bases, J lost 4 bases, and 15 bases lay in between. The CDR3 runs to 15 residues. Germline values: CDR1 KGHSH, CDR2 LQKENI. The CDR3 bases are TGTGCCAGCTCACCGCGGACAGAGATTTTCTATGGCTACACCTTC. It translates to CASSPRTEIFYGYTF.

V gene TRBV19 combines with J gene TRBJ2-1; the D gene is possibly TRBD2 (6 bases). The ends were cut back, 6 bases at V and 3 bases at J, with 15 bases in the middle. Germline assignment: CDR1 LNHDA and CDR2 SQIVND (reference sequence). This CDR3 is 15 amino acids long. CDR3 region: CASSLSVGGYNEQFF. CDR3 sequence (DNA): TGTGCCAGTAGCTTGTCGGTCGGGGGCTACAATGAGCAGTTCTTC.

In this sample, this clone turned up once. The rearrangement links TRBV3-1 (or the pseudogene TRBV3-2) to TRBJ2-3; maybe TRBD2 (6 bases). Germline V gene lookup returns CDR1 LGHDT and CDR2 YNNKEL (reference sequence). Between the trimmed V and J ends, which lost 4 bases and 2 bases, there was a span of 13 bases. The CDR3 extends over 15 amino acids. The DNA for the CDR3 is TGTGCCAGCAGCCCCCCGGGGGTCTACACAGATACGCAGTATTTT. It yields the protein CASSPPGVYTDTQYF.

The rearrangement joins TRBV27 to TRBJ2-2; D might be TRBD1 or TRBD2, each matching 6 bases. This CDR3 has 16 amino acids. V was shortened by 5 bases and J by 3 bases, with 16 bases between the two germline ends. The germline gives CDR1 MNHEY, CDR2 SMNVEV (reference sequence). The CDR3 region is CASSRLGGSDTGELFF. The CDR3 DNA sequence: TGTGCCAGCAGTCGCCTAGGGGGGAGTGACACCGGGGAGCTGTTTTTT.

The chain combines TRBV15 with TRBJ2-7, with D possibly called TRBD1 or TRBD2 (5 bases each). The V gene's germline CDR1 is LNHNV and CDR2 YYDKDF (reference sequence). The CDR3 totals 14 residues. Trimming removed 1 base at V and 6 bases at J, with 13 bases between. CDR3 DNA: TGTGCCACCAGCAGAGCAGTCGGGACCATCGAGCAGTACTTC. Amino acid sequence: CATSRAVGTIEQYF.

V and J are TRBV11-2 and TRBJ2-1, with no clear D. Trimming removed 0 bases from V and 10 bases from J, with 7 bases in between. This CDR3 has 12 amino acids. Germline V gene data show CDR1 as SGHAT and CDR2 as FQNNGV. The CDR3 DNA follows: TGTGCCAGCAGCTTAGAGCGCGGCGAGCAGTTCTTC. Protein product: CASSLERGEQFF. Drawing the rest from reference TRBV11-2 and TRBJ2-1, the complete variable domain is EAGVAQSPRYKIIEKRQSVAFWCNPISGHATLYWYQQILGQGPKLLIQFQNNGVVDDSQLPKDRFSAERLKGVDSTLKIQPAKLEDSAVYLCASSLERGEQFFGPGTRLTVL.

This clone was counted a few times. The chain combines TRBV15 with TRBJ1-1; D uncertain. V lost 0 bases and J lost 6, with 17 bases in between. CDR1 and CDR2 (germline): LNHNV, YYDKDF (reference sequence). CDR3 length: 16 residues. The CDR3 bases are TGTGCCACCAGCAGAGAACGTCTGGGCTTGGTGGCTGAAGCTTTCTTT. Its protein product is CATSRERLGLVAEAFF.

The rearrangement joins TRBV3-1 (or the pseudogene TRBV3-2) to TRBJ1-1; D possibly corresponds to TRBD1 (6 bases). V lost 8 bases to trimming and J lost 0 bases, with 10 bases between them. The CDR3 sequence is 13 residues long. Germline V gene sequence: CDR1 LGHDT, CDR2 YNNKEL (reference sequence). CDR3 sequence: CASSGQLNTEAFF. The CDR3 DNA reads TGTGCCAGCTCAGGACAGTTGAACACTGAAGCTTTCTTT.

This clone was counted once. The chain is built from TRBV6-5 and TRBJ2-2; 10 nucleotides match TRBD2. Per germline, CDR1 MNHEY and CDR2 SVGAGI. The trim removed 7 bases at V and 7 bases at J, leaving 9 bases unmatched. The CDR3 totals 15 residues. The CDR3 DNA sequence: TGTGCCAGCATGAGCGGGAGGGCCTACGACGGGGAGCTGTTTTTT. This translates into CASMSGRAYDGELFF.

This chain connects TRBV3-1 (or the pseudogene TRBV3-2) to TRBJ2-1, with D hard to call. The V end was cut by 0 bases, the J end by 7 bases, with 16 bases between. From germline, CDR1 is LGHDT and CDR2 YNNKEL (reference sequence). The CDR3 runs to 16 residues. The DNA of the CDR3 is TGTGCCAGCAGCCAAGAAGGAACCCGGATAAAAAATGAGCAGTTCTTC. Translation gives CASSQEGTRIKNEQFF.

The chain is built from TRBV5-1 and TRBJ2-2; D not resolved. With 4 bases removed from V and 1 base from J, the gap between germline ends came to 14 bases. Germline CDR1 is SGHRS and CDR2 is YFSETQ. There are 16 residues in the CDR3. This CDR3 reads CASSTLGTENTGELFF. The CDR3 DNA reads TGCGCCAGCAGCACGCTGGGAACAGAGAACACCGGGGAGCTGTTTTTT.